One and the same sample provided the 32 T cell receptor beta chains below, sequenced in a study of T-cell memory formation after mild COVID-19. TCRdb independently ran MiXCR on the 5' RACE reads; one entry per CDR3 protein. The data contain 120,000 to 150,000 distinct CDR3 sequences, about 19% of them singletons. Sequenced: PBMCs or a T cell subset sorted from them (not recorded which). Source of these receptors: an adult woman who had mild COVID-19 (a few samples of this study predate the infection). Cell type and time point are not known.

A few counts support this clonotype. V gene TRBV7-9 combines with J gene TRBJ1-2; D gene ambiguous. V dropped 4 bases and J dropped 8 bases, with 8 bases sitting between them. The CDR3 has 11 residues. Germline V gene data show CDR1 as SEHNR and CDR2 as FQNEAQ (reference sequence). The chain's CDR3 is CASSSAAGYTF. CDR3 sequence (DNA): TGTGCCAGCAGCTCTGCGGCAGGCTACACCTTC.

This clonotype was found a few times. CDR3 protein: CASSRNQFTQYF. CDR3 sequence (DNA): TGTGCCAGCAGCCGAAATCAATTTACCCAGTACTTC. The chain uses TRBV7-2 and TRBJ2-5; D is uncertain. Germline assignment: CDR1 SGHTA and CDR2 FQGNSA. Trimming removed 5 bases at V and 8 bases at J, with 12 bases between. This CDR3 has 12 residues.

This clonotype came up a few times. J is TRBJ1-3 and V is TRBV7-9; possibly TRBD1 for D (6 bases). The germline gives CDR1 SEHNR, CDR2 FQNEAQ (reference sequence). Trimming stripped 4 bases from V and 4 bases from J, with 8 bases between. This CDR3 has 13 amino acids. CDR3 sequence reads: CASSSDRGNTIYF. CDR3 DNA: TGTGCCAGCAGCTCCGACAGGGGAAACACCATATATTTT.

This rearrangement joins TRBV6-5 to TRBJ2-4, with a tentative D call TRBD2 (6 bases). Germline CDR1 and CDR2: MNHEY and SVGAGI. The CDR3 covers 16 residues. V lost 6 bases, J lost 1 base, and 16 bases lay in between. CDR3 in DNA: TGTGCCAGCAGCTATCAGGGAGGATGGGCCAAAAACATTCAGTACTTC. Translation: CASSYQGGWAKNIQYF.

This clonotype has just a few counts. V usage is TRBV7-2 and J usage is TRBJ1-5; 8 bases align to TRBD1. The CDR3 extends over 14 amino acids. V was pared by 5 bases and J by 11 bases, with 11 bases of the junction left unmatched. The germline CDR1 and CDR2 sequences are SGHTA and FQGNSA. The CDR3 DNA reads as TGTGCCAGCAGCCCACAGGGGGTACTTTCGACCCAGCATTTT. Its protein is CASSPQGVLSTQHF.

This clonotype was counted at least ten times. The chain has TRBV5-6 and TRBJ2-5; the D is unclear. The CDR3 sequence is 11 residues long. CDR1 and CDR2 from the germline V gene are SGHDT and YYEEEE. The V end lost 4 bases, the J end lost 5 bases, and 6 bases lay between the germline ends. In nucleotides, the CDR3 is TGTGCCAGCAGCCGATTGGAGACCCAGTACTTC. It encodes CASSRLETQYF. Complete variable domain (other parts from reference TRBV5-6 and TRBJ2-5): DAGVTQSPTHLIKTRGQQVTLRCSPKSGHDTVSWYQQALGQGPQFIFQYYEEEERQRGNFPDRFSGHQFPNYSSELNVNALLLGDSALYLCASSRLETQYFGPGTRLLVL.

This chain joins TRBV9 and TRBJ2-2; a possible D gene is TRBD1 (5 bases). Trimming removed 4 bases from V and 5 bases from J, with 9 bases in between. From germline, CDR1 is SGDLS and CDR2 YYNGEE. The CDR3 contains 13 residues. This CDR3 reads CASSIQGTGELFF. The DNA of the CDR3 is TGTGCCAGCAGCATCCAGGGTACCGGGGAGCTGTTTTTT. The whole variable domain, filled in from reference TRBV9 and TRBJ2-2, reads DSGVTQTPKHLITATGQRVTLRCSPRSGDLSVYWYQQSLDQGLQFLIQYYNGEERAKGNILERFSAQQFPDLHSELNLSSLELGDSALYFCASSIQGTGELFFGEGSRLTVL.

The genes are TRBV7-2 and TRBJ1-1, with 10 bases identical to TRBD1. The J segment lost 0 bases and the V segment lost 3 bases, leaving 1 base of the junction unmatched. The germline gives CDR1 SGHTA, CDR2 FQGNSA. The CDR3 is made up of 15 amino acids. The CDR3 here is CASSLTGGMNTEAFF. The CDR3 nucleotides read TGTGCCAGCAGCTTGACAGGGGGCATGAACACTGAAGCTTTCTTT.

The CDR3 region has the DNA TGTGCCAGCAGTTCGACTAGCGGGGAAGAGACCCAGTACTTC. Its translation: CASSSTSGEETQYF. The chain is built from TRBV5-4 and TRBJ2-5, with 11 bases fitting TRBD2. The CDR3 runs 14 residues. After removal of 5 bases from V and 3 bases from J, the junction contained 3 bases not matched to a gene. The germline gives CDR1 SGHNT, CDR2 YYREEE (reference sequence).

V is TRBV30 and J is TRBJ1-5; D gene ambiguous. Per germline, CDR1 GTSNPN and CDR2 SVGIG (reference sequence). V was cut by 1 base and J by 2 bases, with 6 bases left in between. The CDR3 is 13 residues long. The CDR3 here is CAWSAGGNQPQHF. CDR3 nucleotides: TGTGCCTGGAGTGCGGGTGGCAATCAGCCCCAGCATTTT.

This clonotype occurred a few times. CDR3 sequence: CASSPSSGPFYEQYF. In DNA form, the CDR3 reads TGTGCCAGCAGCCCAAGCAGCGGACCTTTCTACGAGCAGTACTTC. The V gene is TRBV7-2, the J gene TRBJ2-7; a possible D gene is TRBD2 (5 bases). This CDR3 has 15 residues. Trimming pared 5 bases from V and 3 bases from J, leaving 17 bases between. From germline, CDR1 is SGHTA and CDR2 FQGNSA.

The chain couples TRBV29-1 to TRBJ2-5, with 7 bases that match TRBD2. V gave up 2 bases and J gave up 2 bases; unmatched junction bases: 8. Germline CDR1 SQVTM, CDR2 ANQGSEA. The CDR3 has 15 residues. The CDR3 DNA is TGCAGCGTTGAAAGCGCGGGAGCCCGACAAGAGACCCAGTACTTC. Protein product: CSVESAGARQETQYF.

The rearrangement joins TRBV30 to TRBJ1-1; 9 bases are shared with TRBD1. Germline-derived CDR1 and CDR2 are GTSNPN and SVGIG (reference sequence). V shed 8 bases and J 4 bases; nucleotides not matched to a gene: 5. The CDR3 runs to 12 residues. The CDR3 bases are TGTGCCAGGGACAGGGATGGCACTGAAGCTTTCTTT. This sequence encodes CARDRDGTEAFF.

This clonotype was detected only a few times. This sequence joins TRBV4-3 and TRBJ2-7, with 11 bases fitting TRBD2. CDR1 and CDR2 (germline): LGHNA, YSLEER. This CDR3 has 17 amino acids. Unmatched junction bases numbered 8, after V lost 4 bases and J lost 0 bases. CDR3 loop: CASSRGTSGSFSYEQYF. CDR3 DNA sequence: TGCGCCAGCAGCCGAGGGACTAGCGGAAGCTTCTCCTACGAGCAGTACTTC.

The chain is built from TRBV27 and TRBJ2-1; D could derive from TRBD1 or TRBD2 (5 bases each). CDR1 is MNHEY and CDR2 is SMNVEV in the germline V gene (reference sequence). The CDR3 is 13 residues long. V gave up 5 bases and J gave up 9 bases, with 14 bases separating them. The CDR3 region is CASSTTYGGEQFF. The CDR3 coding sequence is TGTGCCAGCAGTACGACCTATGGGGGTGAGCAGTTCTTC.

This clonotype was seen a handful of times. CDR3 in amino acids: CSATRGLAGGRYNEQFF. In DNA form, the CDR3 reads TGCAGTGCTACCCGGGGGCTAGCGGGAGGAAGGTACAATGAGCAGTTCTTC. V gene TRBV20-1 combines with J gene TRBJ2-1; TRBD2 matches at 11 bases. The length of the CDR3 is 17 residues. V trimming: 4 bases; J trimming: 4 bases; junction bases outside the gene matches: 12. The germline V gene encodes CDR1 DFQATT and CDR2 SNEGSKA (reference sequence).

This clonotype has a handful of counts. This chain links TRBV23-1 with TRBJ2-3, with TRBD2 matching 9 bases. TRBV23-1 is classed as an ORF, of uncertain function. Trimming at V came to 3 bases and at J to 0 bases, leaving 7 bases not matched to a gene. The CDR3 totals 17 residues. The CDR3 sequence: CASSHYVAGASTDTQYF. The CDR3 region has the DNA TGCGCCAGCAGTCATTACGTAGCGGGGGCTAGCACAGATACGCAGTATTTT.

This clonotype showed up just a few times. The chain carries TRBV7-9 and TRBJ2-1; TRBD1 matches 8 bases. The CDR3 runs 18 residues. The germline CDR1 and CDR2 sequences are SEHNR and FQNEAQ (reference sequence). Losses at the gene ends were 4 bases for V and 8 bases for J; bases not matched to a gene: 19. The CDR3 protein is CASSSTLAGGNLGDEQFF. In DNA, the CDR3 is TGTGCCAGCAGCTCCACTCTGGCAGGGGGCAATCTAGGCGATGAGCAGTTCTTC.

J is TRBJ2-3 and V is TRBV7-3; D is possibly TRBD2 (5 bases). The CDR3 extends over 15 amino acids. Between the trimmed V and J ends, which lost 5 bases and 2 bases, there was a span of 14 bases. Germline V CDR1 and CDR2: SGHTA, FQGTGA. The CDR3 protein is CASSPEGASTDTQYF. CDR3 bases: TGTGCCAGCAGCCCCGAGGGCGCCTCCACAGATACGCAGTATTTT.

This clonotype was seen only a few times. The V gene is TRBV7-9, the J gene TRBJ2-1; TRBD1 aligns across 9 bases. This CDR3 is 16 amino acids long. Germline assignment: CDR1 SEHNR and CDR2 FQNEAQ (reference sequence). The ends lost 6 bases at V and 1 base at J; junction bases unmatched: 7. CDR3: CASRHRGQVSYNEQFF. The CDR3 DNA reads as TGTGCCAGCAGGCACAGGGGGCAAGTATCCTACAATGAGCAGTTCTTC.

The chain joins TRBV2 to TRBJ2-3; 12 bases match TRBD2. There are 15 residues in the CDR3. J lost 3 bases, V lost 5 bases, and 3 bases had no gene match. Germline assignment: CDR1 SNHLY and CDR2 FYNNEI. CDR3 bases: TGTGCCAGCAGTCCGACTAGCGGGGGAACAGATACGCAGTATTTT. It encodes CASSPTSGGTDTQYF.

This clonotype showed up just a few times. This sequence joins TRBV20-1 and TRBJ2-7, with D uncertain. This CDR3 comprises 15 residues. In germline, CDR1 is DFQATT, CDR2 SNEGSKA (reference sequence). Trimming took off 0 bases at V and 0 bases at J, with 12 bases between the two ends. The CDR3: CSARDRKEISYEQYF. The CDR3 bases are TGCAGTGCTAGAGATCGAAAGGAAATCTCCTACGAGCAGTACTTC.

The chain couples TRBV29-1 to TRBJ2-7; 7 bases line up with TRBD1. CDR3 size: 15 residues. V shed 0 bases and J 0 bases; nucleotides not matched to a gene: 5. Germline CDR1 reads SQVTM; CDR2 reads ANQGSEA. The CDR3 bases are TGCAGCGTTGAAGAGATGGCAGGGGGCTCCTACGAGCAGTACTTC. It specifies CSVEEMAGGSYEQYF.

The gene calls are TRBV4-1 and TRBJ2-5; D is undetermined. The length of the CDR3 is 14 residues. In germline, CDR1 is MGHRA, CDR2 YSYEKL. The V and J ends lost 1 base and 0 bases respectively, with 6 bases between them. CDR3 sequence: CASSQVGNQETQYF. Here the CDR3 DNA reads TGCGCCAGCAGCCAAGTGGGGAACCAAGAGACCCAGTACTTC.

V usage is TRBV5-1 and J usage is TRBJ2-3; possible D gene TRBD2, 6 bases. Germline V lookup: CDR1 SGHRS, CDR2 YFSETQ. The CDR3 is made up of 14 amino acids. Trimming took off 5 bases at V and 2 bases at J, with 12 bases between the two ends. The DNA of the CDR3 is TGCGCCAGCAGAGCGGCTAGCGTCACAGATACGCAGTATTTT. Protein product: CASRAASVTDTQYF.

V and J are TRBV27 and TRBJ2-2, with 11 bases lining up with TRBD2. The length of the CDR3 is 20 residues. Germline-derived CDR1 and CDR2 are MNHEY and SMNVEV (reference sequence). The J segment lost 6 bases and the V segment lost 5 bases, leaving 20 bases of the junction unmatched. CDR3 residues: CASSQQPPGLAARGSGELFF. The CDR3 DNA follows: TGTGCCAGCAGTCAACAACCTCCGGGACTAGCGGCCCGGGGGTCCGGGGAGCTGTTTTTT.

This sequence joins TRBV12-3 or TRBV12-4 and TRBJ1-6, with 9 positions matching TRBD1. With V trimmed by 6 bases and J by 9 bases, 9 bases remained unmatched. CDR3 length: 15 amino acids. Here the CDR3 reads CASSPRTGESSPLHF. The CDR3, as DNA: TGTGCCAGCAGCCCGAGGACAGGGGAGAGTTCACCCCTCCACTTT.

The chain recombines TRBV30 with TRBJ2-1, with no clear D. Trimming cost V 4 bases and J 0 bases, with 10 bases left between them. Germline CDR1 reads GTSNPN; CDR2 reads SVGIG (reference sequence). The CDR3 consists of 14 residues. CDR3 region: CAWNRRNSYNEQFF. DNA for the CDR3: TGTGCCTGGAATAGGCGGAACTCCTACAATGAGCAGTTCTTC.

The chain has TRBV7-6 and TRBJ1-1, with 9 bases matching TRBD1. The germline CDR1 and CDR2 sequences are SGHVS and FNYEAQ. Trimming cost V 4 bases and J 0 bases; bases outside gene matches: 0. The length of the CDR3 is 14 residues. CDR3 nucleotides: TGTGCCAGCAGCTGGACAGGGGTGAACACTGAAGCTTTCTTT. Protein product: CASSWTGVNTEAFF.

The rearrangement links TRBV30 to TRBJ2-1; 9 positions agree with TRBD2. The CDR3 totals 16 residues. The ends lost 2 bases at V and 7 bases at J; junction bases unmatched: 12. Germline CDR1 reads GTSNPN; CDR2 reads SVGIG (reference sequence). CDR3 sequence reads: CAWSLHMGGGANEQFF. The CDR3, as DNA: TGTGCCTGGAGTCTCCATATGGGCGGGGGGGCAAATGAGCAGTTCTTC.

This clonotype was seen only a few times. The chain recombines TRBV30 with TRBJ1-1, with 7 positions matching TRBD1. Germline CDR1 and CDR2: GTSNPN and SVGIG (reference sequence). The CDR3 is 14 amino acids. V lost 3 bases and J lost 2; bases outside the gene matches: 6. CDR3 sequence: CAWRMQGVNTEAFF. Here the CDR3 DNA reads TGTGCCTGGAGGATGCAGGGGGTTAACACTGAAGCTTTCTTT. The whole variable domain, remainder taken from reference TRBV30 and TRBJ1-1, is SQTIHQWPATLVQPVGSPLSLECTVEGTSNPNLYWYRQAAGRGLQLLFYSVGIGQISSEVPQNLSASRPQDRQFILSSKKLLLSDSGFYLCAWRMQGVNTEAFFGQGTRLTVV.

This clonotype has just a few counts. The DNA of the CDR3 is TGCGCCAGCAGCTTGTCAGGGGGGGCCAACGAGCAGTACTTC. Its translation: CASSLSGGANEQYF. The chain links TRBV5-1 to TRBJ2-7, with D perhaps matching TRBD1 or TRBD2 (7 bases each). CDR1 SGHRS and CDR2 YFSETQ come from the germline V gene. This CDR3 contains 14 residues. Trimming took 1 base from V and 5 from J, leaving 13 bases between them. The whole variable domain, remainder taken from reference TRBV5-1 and TRBJ2-7, is KAGVTQTPRYLIKTRGQQVTLSCSPISGHRSVSWYQQTPGQGLQFLFEYFSETQRNKGNFPGRFSGRQFSNSRSEMNVSTLELGDSALYLCASSLSGGANEQYFGPGTRLTVT.